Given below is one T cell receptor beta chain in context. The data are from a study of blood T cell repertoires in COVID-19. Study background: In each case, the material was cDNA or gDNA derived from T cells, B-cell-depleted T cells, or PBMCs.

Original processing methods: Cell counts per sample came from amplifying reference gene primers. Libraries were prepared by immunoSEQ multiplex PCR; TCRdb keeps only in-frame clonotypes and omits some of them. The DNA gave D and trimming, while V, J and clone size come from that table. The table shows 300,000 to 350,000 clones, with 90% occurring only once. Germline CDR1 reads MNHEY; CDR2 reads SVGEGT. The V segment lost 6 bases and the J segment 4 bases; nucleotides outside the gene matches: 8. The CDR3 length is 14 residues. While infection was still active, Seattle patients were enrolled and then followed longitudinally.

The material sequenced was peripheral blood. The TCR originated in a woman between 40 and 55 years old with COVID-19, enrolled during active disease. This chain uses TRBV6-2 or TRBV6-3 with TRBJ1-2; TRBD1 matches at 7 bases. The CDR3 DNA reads TGTGCCAGCAGCGACACGGGACAGACCTATGGCTACACCTTC. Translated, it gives CASSDTGQTYGYTF.